The 10 T cell receptor beta chains presented below share a single source sample, sequenced in a study of blood T cell repertoires in COVID-19. Repertoires were generated with immunoSEQ multiplex PCR, while TCRdb's copy carries only in-frame clones and drops some. Of approximately 56,000 clones in the sample, roughly 87% were seen once. Material: peripheral blood. The source of these receptors is a woman aged 60-75 years with COVID-19, enrolled during active disease.

This clone was counted a single time. The V gene is TRBV27, the J gene TRBJ2-2; 10 nucleotides align to TRBD1. With 6 bases clipped from V and 8 bases from J, the junction kept 12 bases outside the gene matches. The CDR3 runs 16 residues. Germline CDR1 and CDR2: MNHEY and SMNVEV (reference sequence). The CDR3 loop is CASSDWDRGAAGELFF. The DNA for the CDR3 is TGTGCCAGCAGCGATTGGGACAGGGGAGCTGCTGGGGAGCTGTTTTTT.

The V call is TRBV7-9, the J call TRBJ2-6, with D unresolved. Germline assignment: CDR1 SEHNR and CDR2 FQNEAQ (reference sequence). The V and J ends lost 5 bases and 0 bases respectively, with 11 bases between them. The CDR3 extends over 16 amino acids. The CDR3 coding sequence is TGTGCCAGCAGCCCTTGGGCAGGCTCTGGGGCCAACGTCCTGACTTTC. It encodes CASSPWAGSGANVLTF.

This sequence joins TRBV27 and TRBJ2-1; 8 bases are a match to TRBD2. J lost 6 bases, V lost 6 bases, and 4 bases had no gene match. The germline gives CDR1 MNHEY, CDR2 SMNVEV (reference sequence). This CDR3 is built from 13 residues. The CDR3 sequence: CASRSLAGNEQFF. The CDR3 DNA is TGTGCCAGCAGAAGCCTAGCGGGCAATGAGCAGTTCTTC.

This clone turned up a few times. The J gene is TRBJ2-2, the V gene TRBV5-4; TRBD2 matches 8 bases. The CDR3 sequence is 16 residues long. Germline trimming cut 3 bases from V and 6 bases from J; bases unmatched to any gene: 10. The germline V gene has CDR1 SGHNT and CDR2 YYREEE (reference sequence). The CDR3 DNA is TGTGCCAGCAGCTCCCCCGGGAGGGGAGAGGCCGGGGAGCTGTTTTTT. It translates to CASSSPGRGEAGELFF.

This rearrangement joins TRBV11-3 to TRBJ1-2, with D maybe TRBD1 (5 bases). There are 13 residues in the CDR3. V was pared by 2 bases and J by 7 bases, with 11 bases between. Germline lookup yields CDR1 SGHNT and CDR2 YENEEA. This CDR3 reads CASSLSRVAGYTF. CDR3 bases: TGTGCCAGCAGCTTAAGCAGGGTTGCTGGCTACACCTTC.

V usage is TRBV11-2 and J usage is TRBJ1-3, with no clear D. Deletions cut 6 bases from V and 8 bases from J, with 17 bases between. Germline V gene lookup returns CDR1 SGHAT and CDR2 FQNNGV. The CDR3 contains 14 residues. Here the CDR3 reads CASRPTAGIHTIYF. The CDR3, as DNA: TGTGCCAGCAGACCGACCGCCGGGATACACACCATATATTTT.

The chain joins TRBV28 to TRBJ2-3; unclear D gene. CDR1 and CDR2 (germline): MDHEN, SYDVKM. The germline V and J ends were trimmed by 6 bases and 8 bases, with 18 bases remaining between them. This CDR3 region has 14 residues. CDR3 nucleotides: TGTGCCAGCAGGGAGCCAGTGGTAAGAGGTACGCAGTATTTT. This translates into CASREPVVRGTQYF.

The CDR3 DNA reads as TGCAGCATCCGGACAGGGAACACCGGGGAGCTGTTTTTT. Translation gives CSIRTGNTGELFF. The V call is TRBV29-1, the J call TRBJ2-2; TRBD1 matches 7 bases. V lost 8 bases to trimming and J lost 1 base; unmatched junction nucleotides: 4. This CDR3 region has 13 residues. Germline V gene sequence: CDR1 SQVTM, CDR2 ANQGSEA.

This sequence joins TRBV28 and TRBJ2-1, with D hard to call. The CDR3 consists of 14 residues. Germline-derived CDR1 and CDR2 are MDHEN and SYDVKM. V was clipped by 6 bases and J by 2 bases, with 11 bases between them. CDR3 region: CASSLTATYNEQFF. The CDR3 coding sequence is TGTGCCAGCAGCCTGACTGCGACCTACAATGAGCAGTTCTTC.

The chain employs TRBV10-3 and TRBJ1-2; maybe TRBD1 (6 bases). The CDR3 loop spans 15 amino acids. The V end lost 3 bases, the J end lost 3 bases, and 14 bases lay between the germline ends. The germline V gene encodes CDR1 ENHRY and CDR2 SYGVKD. The CDR3 sequence: CAISDQRGHHYGYTF. CDR3 DNA sequence: TGTGCCATCAGTGACCAAAGGGGACACCACTATGGCTACACCTTC.